The T cell receptor beta chain described here comes from a study of cytomegalovirus exposure and HLA in healthy donors. A multiplex PCR was run with 60 Vbeta primers and 13 Jbeta primers. Profiling relied on immunoSEQ multiplex PCR, and the TCRdb table lists in-frame clones only, not all of them. Among about 130,000 clones listed, roughly 77% were seen once. With 1 base removed from V and 8 bases from J, the gap between germline ends came to 8 bases. The CDR3 contains 12 residues. Per the germline V gene, CDR1 is SNHLY and CDR2 is FYNNEI. Study observations and caveats: Sequencing probably produced one cluster of sequence variants that were highly shared.

This clone has just a few counts. The target antigen is unknown. This TCR was sampled from a woman in her 40s in good health and CMV-seropositive. J is TRBJ1-2 and V is TRBV2; D is ambiguous. Sequenced: PBMCs. CDR3 sequence: CASSEGVNGYTF. In DNA, the CDR3 is TGTGCCAGCAGTGAAGGAGTAAACGGCTACACCTTC.